The 19 T cell receptor beta chains reported below all come from one sample, sequenced in a study of blood T cell repertoires in COVID-19. Assay used: immunoSEQ multiplex PCR; TCRdb lists only in-frame clones, some missing. The sample lists about 300,000 clones, about 82% occurring once. Material for sequencing was peripheral blood. The receptors were gathered from a woman in her fifties or sixties with acute or convalescent COVID-19.

The gene calls are TRBV5-1 and TRBJ2-1; 7 bases are shared with TRBD2. Germline V gene lookup returns CDR1 SGHRS and CDR2 YFSETQ. With V trimmed by 1 base and J by 0 bases, 4 bases remained unmatched. CDR3 length equals 16 residues. CDR3 in amino acids: CASSLTAGSSYNEQFF. The CDR3 DNA reads TGCGCCAGCAGCTTGACAGCGGGAAGCTCCTACAATGAGCAGTTCTTC.

This rearrangement joins TRBV18 to TRBJ2-7, with D tentatively TRBD2 (6 bases). The germline CDR1 and CDR2 sequences are KGHSH and LQKENI. The V end was cut by 2 bases, the J end by 2 bases, with 16 bases between. The CDR3 contains 16 residues. The CDR3 region has the DNA TGTGCCAGCTCACCAGAGAGTCTTAGCGGAACCTACGAGCAGTACTTC. Its protein is CASSPESLSGTYEQYF.

V is TRBV7-8 and J is TRBJ2-7; the D gene is possibly TRBD2 (6 bases). Trimming cost V 5 bases and J 0 bases, with 14 bases left between them. From germline, CDR1 is SGHVS and CDR2 FQNEAQ. CDR3 length: 15 residues. DNA for the CDR3: TGTGCCAGCAGCGTCGGGACTTCCAGCTCCTACGAGCAGTACTTC. It yields the protein CASSVGTSSSYEQYF.

The rearrangement uses TRBV25-1 and TRBJ1-6; possible D gene TRBD1, 5 bases. Germline lookup yields CDR1 MGHDK and CDR2 SYGVNS. Trimming removed 3 bases from V and 12 bases from J, with 9 bases in between. The CDR3 has 12 residues. In nucleotides, the CDR3 is TGTGCCAGCAGTGAGGGGAGGGGACCCCTCCACTTT. It codes for CASSEGRGPLHF.

Notes on this clone: The sample has other DNA sequences that encode this CDR3 too. The gene calls are TRBV5-1 and TRBJ1-4; 8 positions match TRBD1. The V gene end was trimmed by 0 bases and the J gene end by 8 bases; junction bases not matched to a gene: 3. The CDR3 runs to 14 residues. CDR1 is SGHRS and CDR2 is YFSETQ in the germline V gene. The DNA of the CDR3 is TGCGCCAGCAGCTTGGGGCAGGGGGCGGAAAAACTGTTTTTT. Protein product: CASSLGQGAEKLFF.

The chain recombines TRBV5-1 with TRBJ2-3; 7 positions match TRBD2. Germline loops: CDR1 SGHRS, CDR2 YFSETQ. Trimming took 4 bases from V and 4 from J; bases not matched to a gene: 12. This CDR3 comprises 16 residues. DNA of the CDR3: TGCGCCAGCAGCCAAAGTGGGGGGAGGGAAGCAGATACGCAGTATTTT. This encodes CASSQSGGREADTQYF.

This sequence joins TRBV4-2 and TRBJ2-7; D gene uncertain. V dropped 0 bases and J dropped 7 bases, with 10 bases sitting between them. This CDR3 contains 13 residues. Germline loops: CDR1 LGHNA, CDR2 YNFKEQ. CDR3 protein: CASSQDMRREQYF. CDR3 DNA: TGTGCCAGCAGCCAAGATATGCGAAGAGAGCAGTACTTC.

The gene calls are TRBV28 and TRBJ2-1, with a possible D match to TRBD1 (6 bases). There are 17 residues in the CDR3. Germline V lookup: CDR1 MDHEN, CDR2 SYDVKM. V lost 6 bases and J lost 5, with 23 bases in between. In DNA, the CDR3 is TGTGCCAGCAGACATTTATGGGCTGGACAGACAGACAATGAGCAGTTCTTC. Its protein product is CASRHLWAGQTDNEQFF.

This clone has more than one count but fewer than ten. This chain connects TRBV4-1 to TRBJ2-1, with 10 positions matching TRBD1. CDR1 MGHRA and CDR2 YSYEKL come from the germline V gene. This CDR3 spans 16 amino acids. J was trimmed by 4 bases and V by 1 base; bases with no gene match: 4. CDR3 in DNA: TGCGCCAGCAGCCAAGGGGGACAGGGGCTATACAATGAGCAGTTCTTC. Its protein is CASSQGGQGLYNEQFF.

The V and J genes are TRBV11-2 and TRBJ2-7, with 7 bases matching TRBD1. J was trimmed by 3 bases and V by 7 bases; bases with no gene match: 9. This CDR3 is built from 14 residues. Germline-derived CDR1 and CDR2 are SGHAT and FQNNGV. This chain's CDR3 is CASTSLGTDYEQYF. The CDR3 DNA reads TGTGCCAGCACCTCCCTCGGGACAGACTACGAGCAGTACTTC.

This chain joins TRBV2 and TRBJ2-5; a weak D match, TRBD2 (5 bases). This CDR3 is built from 15 residues. Germline CDR1 reads SNHLY; CDR2 reads FYNNEI. Trimming took off 5 bases at V and 5 bases at J, with 18 bases between the two ends. CDR3 protein: CASSPPDRPGETQYF. Here the CDR3 DNA reads TGTGCCAGCAGTCCACCGGACCGGCCGGGGGAGACCCAGTACTTC.

V is TRBV15 and J is TRBJ1-5, with 10 nucleotides matching TRBD1. The CDR3 runs to 16 residues. Germline values: CDR1 LNHNV, CDR2 YYDKDF (reference sequence). The V segment lost 6 bases and the J segment 4 bases; nucleotides outside the gene matches: 9. Here the CDR3 DNA reads TGTGCCACCAGAGGGGCCGGGACAGGGGCTAATCAGCCCCAGCATTTT. The encoded protein is CATRGAGTGANQPQHF. Looking up the rest from reference TRBV15 and TRBJ1-5 gives the full variable domain: DAMVIQNPRYQVTQFGKPVTLSCSQTLNHNVMYWYQQKSSQAPKLLFHYYDKDFNNEADTPDNFQSRRPNTSFCFLDIRSPGLGDTAMYLCATRGAGTGANQPQHFGDGTRLSIL.

This clone is a singleton in its sample. The gene calls are TRBV7-9 and TRBJ1-6; 9 positions agree with TRBD1. Germline CDR1 reads SEHNR; CDR2 reads FQNEAQ (reference sequence). The CDR3 covers 14 residues. J was trimmed by 14 bases and V by 6 bases; bases with no gene match: 11. CDR3 coding DNA: TGTGCCAGCAGTCAGGGACAGGGTGGTTCTGCCCTCCACTTT. It translates to CASSQGQGGSALHF.

The V call is TRBV11-3, the J call TRBJ2-3; D is undetermined. Germline values: CDR1 SGHNT, CDR2 YENEEA. This CDR3 is 13 amino acids long. V was pared by 5 bases and J by 5 bases, with 11 bases between. The CDR3 DNA sequence: TGTGCCAGCAGCCTAGGCGACTTAGATACGCAGTATTTT. It is translated as CASSLGDLDTQYF.

This clone has only one observation. The chain combines TRBV27 with TRBJ1-5; no clear D. Deletions cut 7 bases from V and 9 bases from J, with 19 bases between. Germline V gene lookup returns CDR1 MNHEY and CDR2 SMNVEV (reference sequence). This CDR3 has 14 residues. The CDR3 loop is CASTRRPENGPQHF. CDR3 in DNA: TGTGCCAGCACCCGCAGACCGGAGAATGGGCCCCAGCATTTT.

The V and J genes are TRBV6-2 or TRBV6-3 and TRBJ2-2, with 13 bases identical to TRBD2. The CDR3 extends over 16 amino acids. V gave up 4 bases and J gave up 7 bases; unmatched junction bases: 6. The germline V gene encodes CDR1 MNHEY and CDR2 SVGEGT. The CDR3 reads CASSFTSGRAVGELFF. CDR3 nucleotide sequence: TGTGCCAGCAGTTTCACTAGCGGGAGGGCTGTCGGGGAGCTGTTTTTT.

This clone appeared a single time. The rearrangement links TRBV10-3 to TRBJ2-1; a possible D gene is TRBD2 (6 bases). Germline values: CDR1 ENHRY, CDR2 SYGVKD. Between the trimmed V and J ends, which lost 7 bases and 6 bases, there was a span of 16 bases. CDR3 size: 14 residues. DNA for the CDR3: TGTGCCATCACCGGGGACTCCGTAACCAATGAGCAGTTCTTC. It yields the protein CAITGDSVTNEQFF.

J is TRBJ2-3 and V is TRBV27; TRBD1 aligns across 7 bases. This CDR3 is 13 amino acids long. Unmatched junction bases numbered 5, after V lost 7 bases and J lost 4 bases. CDR1 MNHEY and CDR2 SMNVEV come from the germline V gene (reference sequence). CDR3 loop: CASTGQISDTQYF. DNA of the CDR3: TGTGCCAGCACGGGACAGATCTCAGATACGCAGTATTTT.

The sample holds one count of this clone. This chain joins TRBV30 and TRBJ2-7, with TRBD2 as a possible D gene (6 bases). V lost 0 bases and J lost 7, with 13 bases in between. Germline V lookup: CDR1 GTSNPN, CDR2 SVGIG (reference sequence). The CDR3 extends over 13 amino acids. The CDR3 is CAWSVGEAGEQYF. As DNA, the CDR3 is TGTGCCTGGAGTGTAGGGGAGGCGGGGGAGCAGTACTTC.